The 29 T cell receptor beta chains given below trace back to one sample, sequenced in a study of T cell responses to AZD1222 COVID-19 vaccine. Profiled with immunoSEQ multiplex PCR; TCRdb holds only in-frame clones, not every one. The data hold around 180,000 clones, with approximately 94% observed a single time. The material was peripheral blood, obtained 28 days after the second AZD1222 dose. Every receptor here comes from an adult who received the AZD1222 COVID-19 vaccine.

V gene TRBV29-1 combines with J gene TRBJ1-1, with 7 bases fitting TRBD1. Germline CDR1 is SQVTM and CDR2 is ANQGSEA. Trimming removed 7 bases from V and 0 bases from J; junction bases left unmatched: 8. The CDR3 length is 14 residues. The CDR3 protein is CSGTTGVLNTEAFF. The CDR3, as DNA: TGCAGCGGTACCACAGGGGTGCTGAACACTGAAGCTTTCTTT. Supplemented by reference TRBV29-1 and TRBJ1-1, the full variable domain reads SAVISQKPSRDICQRGTSLTIQCQVDSQVTMMFWYRQQPGQSLTLIATANQGSEATYESGFVIDKFPISRPNLTFSTLTVSNMSPEDSSIYLCSGTTGVLNTEAFFGQGTRLTVV.

The rearrangement links TRBV19 to TRBJ2-7, with a weak D call TRBD1 (5 bases). Per the germline V gene, CDR1 is LNHDA and CDR2 is SQIVND (reference sequence). V was clipped by 7 bases and J by 2 bases, with 9 bases between them. The CDR3 length is 12 residues. The CDR3 bases are TGTGCCAGTACAGGGAACCCCTACGAGCAGTACTTC. Its protein is CASTGNPYEQYF.

This clone was observed once. V is TRBV11-2 and J is TRBJ1-2; possibly TRBD1 for D (6 bases). This CDR3 has 16 residues. The V gene lost 2 bases and the J gene lost 2 bases, with 15 bases spanning the gap. The germline V gene encodes CDR1 SGHAT and CDR2 FQNNGV. CDR3 bases: TGTGCCAGCAGCTTACCATACGGGGGGCCGAACTATGGCTACACCTTC. Translated, it gives CASSLPYGGPNYGYTF.

This chain links TRBV5-5 with TRBJ1-5; D call uncertain. The length of the CDR3 is 14 residues. The V gene lost 0 bases and the J gene lost 6 bases, with 10 bases spanning the gap. Germline CDR1 reads SGHKS; CDR2 reads YYEKEE (reference sequence). CDR3 region: CASSLDVQGQPQHF. CDR3 nucleotide sequence: TGTGCCAGCAGCTTGGACGTGCAAGGTCAGCCCCAGCATTTT. The full variable domain, in which reference TRBV5-5 and TRBJ1-5 provide the parts outside the CDR3, is DAGVTQSPTHLIKTRGQQVTLRCSPISGHKSVSWYQQVLGQGPQFIFQYYEKEERGRGNFPDRFSARQFPNYSSELNVNALLLGDSALYLCASSLDVQGQPQHFGDGTRLSIL.

This clone was seen once. This chain links TRBV11-1 with TRBJ1-2, with 11 bases identical to TRBD1. Germline lookup yields CDR1 SGHAT and CDR2 FQDESV (reference sequence). V trimming: 4 bases; J trimming: 3 bases; junction bases outside the gene matches: 4. There are 15 residues in the CDR3. The CDR3 sequence is CASSSGQGAYYGYTF. The CDR3 DNA follows: TGTGCCAGCAGCTCTGGACAGGGGGCCTACTATGGCTACACCTTC.

The gene calls are TRBV4-3 and TRBJ2-3; D perhaps matches TRBD2 (6 bases). Germline-derived CDR1 and CDR2 are LGHNA and YSLEER. V was trimmed by 0 bases and J by 3 bases, leaving 10 bases between them. The CDR3 covers 15 residues. The DNA for the CDR3 is TGCGCCAGCAGCCAAGACCCGGGGGAGACAGATACGCAGTATTTT. It codes for CASSQDPGETDTQYF.

The genes are TRBV27 and TRBJ1-2; D may be TRBD1 (5 bases). There are 14 residues in the CDR3. Germline V gives CDR1 MNHEY, CDR2 SMNVEV (reference sequence). Between the trimmed V and J ends, which lost 6 bases and 4 bases, there was a span of 15 bases. The CDR3 DNA reads TGTGCCAGCAGAGGGGCGGGGTACTTCTATGGCTACACCTTC. It is translated as CASRGAGYFYGYTF.

The chain combines TRBV7-9 with TRBJ1-5; TRBD1 matches at 12 bases. The length of the CDR3 is 17 residues. V dropped 2 bases and J dropped 2; count of bases not matched to a gene: 4. Germline V gene data show CDR1 as SEHNR and CDR2 as FQNEAQ (reference sequence). The CDR3 reads CASSLHGTGGGNQPQHF. In DNA, the CDR3 is TGTGCCAGCAGCTTACATGGGACAGGGGGCGGCAATCAGCCCCAGCATTTT.

The rearrangement links TRBV5-4 to TRBJ1-2; the D gene is possibly TRBD1 (6 bases). Trimming removed 0 bases from V and 0 bases from J, with 12 bases in between. The germline V gene has CDR1 SGHNT and CDR2 YYREEE (reference sequence). This CDR3 has 16 amino acids. The CDR3 region is CASSLDGRGTNYGYTF. CDR3 in DNA: TGTGCCAGCAGCTTGGATGGCAGGGGCACTAACTATGGCTACACCTTC. The whole variable domain, remainder taken from reference TRBV5-4 and TRBJ1-2, is ETGVTQSPTHLIKTRGQQVTLRCSSQSGHNTVSWYQQALGQGPQFIFQYYREEENGRGNFPPRFSGLQFPNYSSELNVNALELDDSALYLCASSLDGRGTNYGYTFGSGTRLTVV.

V gene TRBV12-3 or TRBV12-4 combines with J gene TRBJ1-2; 7 bases are shared with TRBD1. Trimming took 5 bases from V and 10 from J; bases not matched to a gene: 10. The CDR3 is made up of 13 amino acids. The CDR3 coding sequence is TGTGCCAGCAGTCCCCCCCAGGGGGGCTACTACACCTTC. It encodes CASSPPQGGYYTF.

V is TRBV4-3 and J is TRBJ1-1, with D perhaps matching TRBD1 (5 bases). From germline, CDR1 is LGHNA and CDR2 YSLEER. V lost 0 bases, J lost 9 bases, and 14 bases lay in between. CDR3 size: 14 residues. CDR3 sequence reads: CASSQDAGSRQAFF. CDR3 DNA sequence: TGCGCCAGCAGCCAAGATGCAGGGTCGAGACAAGCTTTCTTT.

This clone appeared a few times. This chain links TRBV4-2 with TRBJ1-5; D gene ambiguous. Trimming removed 1 base at V and 4 bases at J, with 8 bases between. This CDR3 has 14 residues. In germline, CDR1 is LGHNA, CDR2 YNFKEQ. The CDR3 sequence is CASSQGRENQPQHF. CDR3 bases: TGTGCCAGCAGCCAAGGGCGAGAAAATCAGCCCCAGCATTTT.

A word on this clone: The same CDR3 also results from other DNA sequences found in this sample. This chain links TRBV5-1 with TRBJ1-2; D unclear. V dropped 2 bases and J dropped 7 bases, with 6 bases sitting between them. CDR3 size: 11 residues. Per germline, CDR1 SGHRS and CDR2 YFSETQ. This CDR3 is CASSLEGGYTF. For the CDR3, the DNA is TGCGCCAGCAGCTTAGAGGGTGGCTACACCTTC.

This chain uses TRBV5-1 with TRBJ1-2; 8 bases match TRBD1. Germline values: CDR1 SGHRS, CDR2 YFSETQ. This CDR3 comprises 14 residues. V lost 4 bases to trimming and J lost 7 bases; unmatched junction nucleotides: 9. The CDR3 bases are TGCGCCAGCAGCAGCCAGACAGGGGCGGCTGGCTACACCTTC. Its translation: CASSSQTGAAGYTF.

The CDR3 DNA follows: TGTGCCAGCAGTTGCGGTCAGGCAGGCACCTTC. Translated, it gives CASSCGQAGTF. V usage is TRBV6-9 and J usage is TRBJ1-2; D uncertain. The CDR3 spans 11 residues. Trimming cost V 4 bases and J 13 bases, with 13 bases left between them. Germline lookup yields CDR1 MNHGY and CDR2 SVAAGI.

This clone was recorded once. V and J are TRBV7-2 and TRBJ2-7, with 7 bases aligning to TRBD1. Germline CDR1 is SGHTA and CDR2 is FQGNSA. V lost 1 base and J lost 3; bases outside the gene matches: 3. The length of the CDR3 is 14 residues. The CDR3 DNA reads as TGTGCCAGCAGCTTAGAGACAGGGTTCTACGAGCAGTACTTC. This gives the protein CASSLETGFYEQYF.

The chain is built from TRBV27 and TRBJ2-1; D remains ambiguous. The V end was cut by 3 bases, the J end by 2 bases, with 8 bases between. The CDR3 runs to 14 residues. The germline gives CDR1 MNHEY, CDR2 SMNVEV (reference sequence). In DNA, the CDR3 is TGTGCCAGCAGTTTGTGGGCTGCCTACAATGAGCAGTTCTTC. It specifies CASSLWAAYNEQFF.

The gene calls are TRBV19 and TRBJ1-3; D call uncertain. The germline V gene has CDR1 LNHDA and CDR2 SQIVND (reference sequence). There are 18 residues in the CDR3. Trimming stripped 0 bases from V and 2 bases from J, with 17 bases between. CDR3 nucleotide sequence: TGTGCCAGTAGTATAGATTCTTCTTTTAGGGCCGCTGGAAACACCATATATTTT. It is translated as CASSIDSSFRAAGNTIYF. The full variable domain, with the rest looked up from reference TRBV19 and TRBJ1-3, is DGGITQSPKYLFRKEGQNVTLSCEQNLNHDAMYWYRQDPGQGLRLIYYSQIVNDFQKGDIAEGYSVSREKKESFPLTVTSAQKNPTAFYLCASSIDSSFRAAGNTIYFGEGSWLTVV.

The chain uses TRBV28 and TRBJ1-1; 7 nucleotides agree with TRBD1. Germline trimming cut 10 bases from V and 1 base from J; bases unmatched to any gene: 9. Looked up from germline, CDR1 is MDHEN and CDR2 is SYDVKM. The CDR3 is 14 amino acids. The CDR3 DNA follows: TGTGCCACCCTACCGGGACAGACGAACACTGAAGCTTTCTTT. Translated: CATLPGQTNTEAFF.

V gene TRBV3-1 (or the pseudogene TRBV3-2) combines with J gene TRBJ2-1; 8 bases match TRBD1. The J segment lost 9 bases and the V segment lost 1 base, leaving 2 bases of the junction unmatched. Germline lookup yields CDR1 LGHDT and CDR2 YNNKEL (reference sequence). The CDR3 covers 13 residues. CDR3 region: CASSQGTGSEQFF. DNA of the CDR3: TGTGCCAGCAGCCAAGGGACAGGGTCTGAGCAGTTCTTC.

The CDR3 bases are TGCGCCAGCAGCCAAGTGACAGGGACAGCTAATGAAAAACTGTTTTTT. Translating gives CASSQVTGTANEKLFF. This rearrangement joins TRBV4-1 to TRBJ1-4; TRBD1 aligns across 7 bases. Looked up from germline, CDR1 is MGHRA and CDR2 is YSYEKL. The CDR3 length is 16 residues. V lost 1 base to trimming and J lost 3 bases; unmatched junction nucleotides: 5.

V is TRBV7-2 and J is TRBJ1-3; the D gene is possibly TRBD1 (5 bases). The CDR3 has 16 amino acids. Looked up from germline, CDR1 is SGHTA and CDR2 is FQGNSA. V lost 6 bases and J 2 bases, leaving 17 bases between the germline ends. This CDR3 reads CASSQGDAGTGNTIYF. The CDR3 bases are TGTGCCAGCAGTCAAGGGGATGCAGGGACTGGAAACACCATATATTTT.

The chain carries TRBV28 and TRBJ1-4; 10 bases line up with TRBD1. The junction had 3 bases not matched to a gene; V was cut back by 3 bases and J by 5 bases. The CDR3 is 15 amino acids. CDR1 and CDR2 (germline): MDHEN, SYDVKM. CDR3 residues: CASSFPGQGNEKLFF. Written as DNA, the CDR3 is TGTGCCAGCAGTTTTCCGGGACAGGGGAATGAAAAACTGTTTTTT.

This clone was recorded once. The rearrangement uses TRBV6-5 and TRBJ1-3; no reliable D call. The CDR3 sequence is 14 residues long. Germline V gives CDR1 MNHEY, CDR2 SVGAGI. V gave up 6 bases and J gave up 2 bases, with 11 bases separating them. CDR3 protein: CASRPRATGNTIYF. CDR3 coding DNA: TGTGCCAGCAGACCCCGAGCAACTGGAAACACCATATATTTT.

The chain joins TRBV12-3 or TRBV12-4 to TRBJ1-2; no clear D gene. This CDR3 has 11 amino acids. Trimming cost V 5 bases and J 1 base, with 2 bases left between them. The CDR3 DNA follows: TGTGCCAGCAGTGTTAACTATGGCTACACCTTC. Translation gives CASSVNYGYTF.

The chain is built from TRBV4-1 and TRBJ2-7; 8 bases are shared with TRBD1. The CDR3 has 13 amino acids. The J segment lost 4 bases and the V segment lost 8 bases, leaving 7 bases of the junction unmatched. Germline values: CDR1 MGHRA, CDR2 YSYEKL. For the CDR3, the DNA is TGCGCCAGCGGGGGACAGGAAGGATACGAGCAGTACTTC. Its protein product is CASGGQEGYEQYF.

This clone was seen once. In nucleotides, the CDR3 is TGTGCCAGTAGGGAGACTACCGCAATCTACAATGAGCAGTTCTTC. Protein product: CASRETTAIYNEQFF. The chain recombines TRBV19 with TRBJ2-1; maybe TRBD2 (5 bases). This CDR3 region has 15 residues. Germline values: CDR1 LNHDA, CDR2 SQIVND (reference sequence). V was clipped by 6 bases and J by 3 bases, with 15 bases between them.

This chain joins TRBV6-4 and TRBJ1-1; D might be TRBD1 (5 bases). Trimming cost V 9 bases and J 5 bases, with 19 bases left between them. CDR1 MRHNA and CDR2 SNTAGT come from the germline V gene. This CDR3 spans 14 amino acids. CDR3 protein: CAREGVRGGTEAFF. Here the CDR3 DNA reads TGTGCCAGAGAAGGCGTCCGGGGGGGGACTGAAGCTTTCTTT.

The chain combines TRBV6-2 or TRBV6-3 with TRBJ1-1; D call uncertain. Germline loops: CDR1 MNHEY, CDR2 SVGEGT. There are 11 residues in the CDR3. V was cut by 3 bases and J by 8 bases, with 7 bases left in between. CDR3 DNA sequence: TGTGCCAGCAGTTATATCAGAGAAGCTTTCTTT. It specifies CASSYIREAFF.